The 25 T cell receptor beta chains listed next were all sequenced from one sample in a study of T cells in Graves' hyperthyroidism and ophthalmopathy. Amplification targeted TCR beta CDR3 regions from RNA transcripts. The HTBI primer set drove a first-round RT-PCR of the TCR CDR3. In TCRdb, the multiplex PCR reads were re-called with MiXCR into one record per CDR3 protein. The sample has more than 350,000 distinct CDR3 sequences, roughly 15% seen once. The sequenced sample consisted of blood. These receptors came from a woman in her twenties or thirties with Graves' hyperthyroidism that later progressed to Graves' ophthalmopathy.

The genes are TRBV11-2 and TRBJ2-2; D is perhaps TRBD2 (5 bases). Trimming pared 1 base from V and 0 bases from J, leaving 6 bases between. CDR1 is SGHAT, CDR2 FQNNGV, per germline. The CDR3 runs to 15 residues. In nucleotides, the CDR3 is TGTGCCAGCAGCTTAGCAGCGGCGAACACCGGGGAGCTGTTTTTT. Encoded protein: CASSLAAANTGELFF.

There are a few counts of this clonotype. The V gene is TRBV24-1, the J gene TRBJ2-1; 9 nucleotides agree with TRBD1. J was trimmed by 9 bases and V by 5 bases; bases with no gene match: 10. The germline CDR1 and CDR2 sequences are KGHDR and SFDVKD. The CDR3 has 15 amino acids. CDR3 bases: TGTGCCACCAGTGGGGGGACAGGGTGGGTTGGTGAGCAGTTCTTC. Protein sequence: CATSGGTGWVGEQFF.

This sequence joins TRBV11-2 and TRBJ1-5; TRBD1 is a possible D gene (6 bases). This CDR3 comprises 17 residues. With 1 base removed from V and 7 bases from J, the gap between germline ends came to 20 bases. In germline, CDR1 is SGHAT, CDR2 FQNNGV. This chain's CDR3 is CASSLGVRQDLRQPQHF. The CDR3 DNA follows: TGTGCCAGCAGCTTAGGGGTGCGACAGGATTTACGGCAGCCCCAGCATTTT.

On this clonotype: At one of its ends the junction is not consistent with the germline gene, which may arise from a read error. V usage is TRBV5-1 and J usage is TRBJ2-7; 7 positions match TRBD1. The CDR3 covers 13 residues. Looked up from germline, CDR1 is SGHRS and CDR2 is YFSETQ. CDR3 in DNA: TGCGCCAGCAGCCAAACAGGGGCCTACGAGCGGTACTTC. Translating it yields CASSQTGAYERYF.

The CDR3 DNA is TGTGCCAGCAGCTCGCTGACAGGGAGCACAGATACGCAGTATTTT. Encoded protein: CASSSLTGSTDTQYF. The chain has TRBV7-6 and TRBJ2-3; 7 bases fit TRBD1. The CDR3 contains 15 residues. CDR1 is SGHVS and CDR2 is FNYEAQ in the germline V gene. The J segment lost 0 bases and the V segment lost 4 bases, leaving 4 bases of the junction unmatched.

This clonotype has ten or more counts. The rearrangement uses TRBV27 and TRBJ2-7, with 8 bases matching TRBD1. The J segment lost 2 bases and the V segment lost 6 bases, leaving 9 bases of the junction unmatched. The CDR3 runs to 15 residues. Germline CDR1 and CDR2: MNHEY and SMNVEV (reference sequence). The CDR3, as DNA: TGTGCCAGCAGACCTACAGGGGGGATTCCCTACGAGCAGTACTTC. It is translated as CASRPTGGIPYEQYF.

Many counts were recorded for this clonotype. This chain connects TRBV20-1 to TRBJ2-1; D is undetermined. Deletions cut 0 bases from V and 8 bases from J, with 11 bases between. Germline lookup yields CDR1 DFQATT and CDR2 SNEGSKA (reference sequence). CDR3 length: 13 amino acids. The CDR3 nucleotides are TGCAGTGCTAGAGATCCTACAAAGGATGAGCAGTTCTTC. Amino acids: CSARDPTKDEQFF.

A single count supports this clonotype. A much larger clone differs by one base, so this may be a read error. V and J are TRBV9 and TRBJ1-1, with D possibly being TRBD1 (6 bases). Germline V gives CDR1 SGDLS, CDR2 YYNGEE. Trimming left V 5 bases short and J 7 bases short, with 30 bases between. The CDR3 spans 18 residues. CDR3 DNA sequence: TGTGCCAGCAGACCCCGGTCGGCCGCTCGGGGGGCTAGGGGTGAAGCTTTCTTT. Its translation is CASRPRSAARGARGEAFF. Based on the CDR3 plus reference TRBV9 and TRBJ1-1, the full variable domain is DSGVTQTPKHLITATGQRVTLRCSPRSGDLSVYWYQQSLDQGLQFLIQYYNGEERAKGNILERFSAQQFPDLHSELNLSSLELGDSALYFCASRPRSAARGARGEAFFGQGTRLTVV.

This chain joins TRBV11-2 and TRBJ1-4, with 7 positions matching TRBD1. V lost 3 bases, J lost 7 bases, and 5 bases stayed unmatched. Germline V gives CDR1 SGHAT, CDR2 FQNNGV. The CDR3 spans 14 residues. The DNA for the CDR3 is TGTGCCAGCAGCTTGACAGGGAGGGGTGAAAAACTGTTTTTT. This gives the protein CASSLTGRGEKLFF.

Turning to this clonotype: Given a much more abundant clone one base away, this may be a read error. The chain has TRBV3-1 and TRBJ2-1; D unclear. Germline lookup yields CDR1 LGHDT and CDR2 YNNKEL (reference sequence). The CDR3 is made up of 14 amino acids. CDR3: CAGSQGPTGDEQFF. The CDR3 DNA reads as TGTGCCGGCAGCCAAGGGCCCACGGGCGATGAGCAGTTCTTC.

The chain employs TRBV2 and TRBJ1-6; no reliable D call. This CDR3 has 17 residues. Per germline, CDR1 SNHLY and CDR2 FYNNEI. V lost 5 bases to trimming and J lost 2 bases, with 16 bases between them. CDR3 bases: TGTGCCAGCAGTTTAGTGGATTGGGCAGCCTATAATTCACCCCTCCACTTT. Its protein is CASSLVDWAAYNSPLHF.

This clonotype came up once. Possible read error: a much larger clone is one base away. This chain links TRBV28 with TRBJ1-2; D unresolved. Germline values: CDR1 MDHEN, CDR2 SYDVKM. This CDR3 comprises 13 residues. The ends were cut back, 5 bases at V and 4 bases at J, with 11 bases in the middle. The CDR3 DNA reads TGTGCCAGCAGTCTCCTCAAGGGCTATGGCTACACCTTC. Translated: CASSLLKGYGYTF.

Many counts were recorded for this clonotype. CDR3 sequence: CASITDRDYGYTF. The DNA for the CDR3 is TGTGCCAGCATCACCGACAGAGACTATGGCTACACCTTC. The V call is TRBV2, the J call TRBJ1-2, with D tentatively TRBD1 (5 bases). Germline values: CDR1 SNHLY, CDR2 FYNNEI. The CDR3 is 13 amino acids. V lost 7 bases, J lost 3 bases, and 12 bases lay in between.

This clonotype was seen many times. J is TRBJ2-6 and V is TRBV27; 11 bases align to TRBD1. Germline V gives CDR1 MNHEY, CDR2 SMNVEV (reference sequence). The CDR3 extends over 16 amino acids. With V trimmed by 6 bases and J by 2 bases, 3 bases remained unmatched. CDR3 sequence: CASRWTGGAGANVLTF. In DNA form, the CDR3 reads TGTGCCAGCAGATGGACAGGGGGCGCTGGGGCCAACGTCCTGACTTTC.

The chain carries TRBV20-1 and TRBJ2-7; TRBD1 agrees at 7 bases. The CDR3 spans 13 residues. The ends lost 2 bases at V and 0 bases at J; junction bases unmatched: 1. CDR1 and CDR2 (germline): DFQATT, SNEGSKA (reference sequence). CDR3 bases: TGCAGTGCTAGATCAGGGGGCTCCTACGAGCAGTACTTC. Its protein is CSARSGGSYEQYF.

This clonotype appeared many times. As DNA, the CDR3 is TGTGCCAGCAGCTCCGAGGACAGGGGAATTGAAAAACTGTTTTTT. It is translated as CASSSEDRGIEKLFF. The V gene is TRBV11-2, the J gene TRBJ1-4, with 9 positions matching TRBD1. CDR1 is SGHAT and CDR2 is FQNNGV in the germline V gene. Trimming took 4 bases from V and 7 from J; bases not matched to a gene: 7. The CDR3 length is 15 residues.

This clonotype has ten or more counts. The V and J genes are TRBV7-9 and TRBJ2-5, with 8 bases identical to TRBD1. The CDR3 loop spans 16 amino acids. From germline, CDR1 is SEHNR and CDR2 FQNEAQ (reference sequence). J was trimmed by 2 bases and V by 5 bases; bases with no gene match: 10. CDR3 sequence reads: CASSTGGGRPQETQYF. The CDR3 nucleotides read TGTGCCAGCAGCACAGGGGGTGGTCGGCCGCAAGAGACCCAGTACTTC.

Many counts were recorded for this clonotype. This chain joins TRBV5-1 and TRBJ1-1, with a tentative D call TRBD1 (6 bases). The CDR3 has 14 residues. V lost 4 bases and J 4 bases, leaving 14 bases between the germline ends. Looked up from germline, CDR1 is SGHRS and CDR2 is YFSETQ. The CDR3 region has the DNA TGCGCCAGCAGCGTGGGGGGCTCGGCCACTGAAGCTTTCTTT. This codes for CASSVGGSATEAFF.

The sample holds a few counts of this clonotype. This sequence joins TRBV20-1 and TRBJ1-6, with TRBD1 matching over 8 bases. The ends lost 3 bases at V and 8 bases at J; junction bases unmatched: 6. This CDR3 has 14 residues. CDR1 is DFQATT and CDR2 is SNEGSKA in the germline V gene (reference sequence). This CDR3 is CSASMTGVHSPLHF. CDR3 sequence (DNA): TGCAGTGCTAGTATGACAGGGGTGCATTCACCCCTCCACTTT.

This clonotype was picked up a small number of times. V is TRBV20-1 and J is TRBJ1-4; D unclear. The CDR3 contains 15 residues. Trimming removed 1 base at V and 6 bases at J, with 15 bases between. CDR1 is DFQATT and CDR2 is SNEGSKA in the germline V gene (reference sequence). The chain's CDR3 is CSARVRGEVYEKLFF. The CDR3, as DNA: TGCAGTGCTAGAGTTCGCGGAGAAGTTTATGAAAAACTGTTTTTT.

There are many counts of this clonotype. The rearrangement links TRBV11-2 to TRBJ2-7; D gene ambiguous. The CDR3 loop spans 15 amino acids. Germline V gives CDR1 SGHAT, CDR2 FQNNGV. The V and J ends lost 0 bases and 2 bases respectively, with 11 bases between them. The CDR3 DNA reads TGTGCCAGCAGCTTAGAGGCGAGGCAGACCTACGAGCAGTACTTC. Its translation is CASSLEARQTYEQYF.

This clonotype was counted at least ten times. The DNA for the CDR3 is TGCAGTGCTAGACCTCTCCACAGCCGAAATCCAGATACGCAGTATTTT. Translation: CSARPLHSRNPDTQYF. The chain links TRBV20-1 to TRBJ2-3; D not certain. V gave up 2 bases and J gave up 4 bases, with 19 bases separating them. This CDR3 has 16 residues. The germline gives CDR1 DFQATT, CDR2 SNEGSKA (reference sequence).

CDR3 residues: CASSQANWETQYF. In DNA form, the CDR3 reads TGTGCCAGCAGCCAAGCCAATTGGGAGACCCAGTACTTC. The J gene is TRBJ2-5, the V gene TRBV14; no clear D. Germline CDR1 is SGHDN and CDR2 is FVKESK. V dropped 1 base and J dropped 5 bases, with 8 bases sitting between them. This CDR3 has 13 residues. The full variable domain, its missing parts supplied by reference TRBV14 and TRBJ2-5, is EAGVTQFPSHSVIEKGQTVTLRCDPISGHDNLYWYRRVMGKEIKFLLHFVKESKQDESGMPNNRFLAERTGGTYSTLKVQPAELEDSGVYFCASSQANWETQYFGPGTRLLVL.

This clonotype was observed once. V is TRBV9 and J is TRBJ2-7; 7 bases align to TRBD1. The germline gives CDR1 SGDLS, CDR2 YYNGEE. This CDR3 contains 14 residues. J lost 5 bases, V lost 3 bases, and 8 bases had no gene match. Here the CDR3 reads CASSGQGSRNEQYF. The DNA of the CDR3 is TGTGCCAGCAGCGGACAGGGAAGTCGGAACGAGCAGTACTTC.

The genes are TRBV6-9 and TRBJ2-1, with TRBD2 matching 9 bases. CDR1 is MNHGY, CDR2 SVAAGI, per germline. The CDR3 extends over 19 amino acids. Trimming took 3 bases from V and 7 from J; bases not matched to a gene: 19. The CDR3 reads CASSYPDGLARGRRNEQFF. In nucleotides, the CDR3 is TGTGCCAGCAGTTACCCTGACGGACTAGCGAGGGGGCGACGGAATGAGCAGTTCTTC.